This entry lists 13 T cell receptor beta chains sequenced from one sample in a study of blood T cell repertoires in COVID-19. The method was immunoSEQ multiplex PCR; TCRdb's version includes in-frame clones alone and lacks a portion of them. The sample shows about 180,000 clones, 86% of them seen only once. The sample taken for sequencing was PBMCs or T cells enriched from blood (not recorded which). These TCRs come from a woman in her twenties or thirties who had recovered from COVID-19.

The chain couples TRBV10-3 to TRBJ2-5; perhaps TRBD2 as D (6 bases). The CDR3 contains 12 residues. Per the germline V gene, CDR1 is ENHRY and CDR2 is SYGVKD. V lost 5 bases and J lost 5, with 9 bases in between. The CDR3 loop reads CAISPGGETQYF. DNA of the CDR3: TGTGCCATCAGTCCCGGAGGGGAGACCCAGTACTTC.

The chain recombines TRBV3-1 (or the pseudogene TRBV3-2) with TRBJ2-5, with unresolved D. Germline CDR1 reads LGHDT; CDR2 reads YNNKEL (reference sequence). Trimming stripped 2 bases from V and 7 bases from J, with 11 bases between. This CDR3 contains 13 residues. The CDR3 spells CASSQKGLGTQYF. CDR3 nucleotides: TGTGCCAGCAGCCAAAAAGGCCTAGGGACCCAGTACTTC.

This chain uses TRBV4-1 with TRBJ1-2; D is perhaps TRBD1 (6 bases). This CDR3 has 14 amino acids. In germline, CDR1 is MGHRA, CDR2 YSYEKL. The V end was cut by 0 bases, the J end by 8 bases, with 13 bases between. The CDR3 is CASSQEGGFGGYTF. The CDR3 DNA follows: TGCGCCAGCAGCCAAGAAGGGGGTTTTGGGGGCTACACCTTC.

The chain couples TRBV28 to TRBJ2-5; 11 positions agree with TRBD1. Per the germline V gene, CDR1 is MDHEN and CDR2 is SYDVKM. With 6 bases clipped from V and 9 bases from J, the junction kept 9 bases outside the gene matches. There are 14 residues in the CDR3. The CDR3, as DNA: TGTGCCAGCAGCTCTCAGGACAGGGGGCTTTCCCAGTACTTC. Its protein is CASSSQDRGLSQYF.

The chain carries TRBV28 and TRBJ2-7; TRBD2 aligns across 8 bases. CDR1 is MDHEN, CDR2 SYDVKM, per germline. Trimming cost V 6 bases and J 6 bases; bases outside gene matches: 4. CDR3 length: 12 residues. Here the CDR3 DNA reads TGTGCCAGCAGACGGGAGGGGGGCGAGCAGTACTTC. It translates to CASRREGGEQYF.

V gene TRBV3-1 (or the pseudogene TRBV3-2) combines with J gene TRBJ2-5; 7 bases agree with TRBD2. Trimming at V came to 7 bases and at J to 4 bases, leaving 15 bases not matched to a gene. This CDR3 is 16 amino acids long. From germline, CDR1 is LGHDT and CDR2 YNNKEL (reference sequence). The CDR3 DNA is TGTGCCAGCACCCCCCCGGCAACGGGAGGAGGAGAGACCCAGTACTTC. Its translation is CASTPPATGGGETQYF.

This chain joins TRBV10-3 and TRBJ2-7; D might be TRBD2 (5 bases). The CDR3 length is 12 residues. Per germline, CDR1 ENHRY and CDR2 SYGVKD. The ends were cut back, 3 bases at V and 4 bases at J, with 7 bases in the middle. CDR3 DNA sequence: TGTGCCATCAGTGATGAGGGTTACGAGCAGTACTTC. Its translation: CAISDEGYEQYF.

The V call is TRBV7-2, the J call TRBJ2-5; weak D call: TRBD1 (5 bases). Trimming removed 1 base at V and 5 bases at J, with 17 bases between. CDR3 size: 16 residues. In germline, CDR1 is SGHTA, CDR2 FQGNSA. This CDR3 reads CASSLVGSRVVETQYF. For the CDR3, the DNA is TGTGCCAGCAGCTTAGTAGGCTCCAGGGTAGTGGAGACCCAGTACTTC.

The CDR3 DNA reads as TGTGCCAGCAGCCCGGACAGGGACGCCAATCAGCCCCAGCATTTT. It yields the protein CASSPDRDANQPQHF. V usage is TRBV28 and J usage is TRBJ1-5; 8 bases match TRBD1. V gave up 6 bases and J gave up 3 bases; unmatched junction bases: 7. Germline CDR1 MDHEN, CDR2 SYDVKM. The CDR3 loop spans 15 amino acids. The full variable domain, completed using reference TRBV28 and TRBJ1-5, is DVKVTQSSRYLVKRTGEKVFLECVQDMDHENMFWYRQDPGLGLRLIYFSYDVKMKEKGDIPEGYSVSREKKERFSLILESASTNQTSMYLCASSPDRDANQPQHFGDGTRLSIL.

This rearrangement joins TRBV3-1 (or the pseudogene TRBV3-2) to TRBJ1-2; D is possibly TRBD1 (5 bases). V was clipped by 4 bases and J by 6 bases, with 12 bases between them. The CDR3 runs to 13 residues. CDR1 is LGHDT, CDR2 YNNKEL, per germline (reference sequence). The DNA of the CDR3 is TGTGCCAGCAGCCCCTTCCGGGGGGATGGCTACACCTTC. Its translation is CASSPFRGDGYTF.

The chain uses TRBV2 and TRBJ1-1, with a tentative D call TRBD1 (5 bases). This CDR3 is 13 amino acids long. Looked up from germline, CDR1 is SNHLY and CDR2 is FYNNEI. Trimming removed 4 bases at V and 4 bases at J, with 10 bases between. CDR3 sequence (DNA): TGTGCCAGCAGTGGGTCAGGGTTCACTGAAGCTTTCTTT. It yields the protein CASSGSGFTEAFF.

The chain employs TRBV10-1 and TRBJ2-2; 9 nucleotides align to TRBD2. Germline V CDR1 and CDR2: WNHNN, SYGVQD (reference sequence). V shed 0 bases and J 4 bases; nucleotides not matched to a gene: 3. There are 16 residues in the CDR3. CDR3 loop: CASSESQLAGTGELFF. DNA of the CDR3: TGCGCCAGCAGTGAGTCTCAACTAGCGGGCACCGGGGAGCTGTTTTTT.

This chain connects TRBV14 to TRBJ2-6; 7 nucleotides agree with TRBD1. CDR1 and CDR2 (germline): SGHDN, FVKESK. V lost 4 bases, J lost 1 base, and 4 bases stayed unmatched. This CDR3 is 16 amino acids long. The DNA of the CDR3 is TGTGCCAGCAGCCGACAGACAGGGTCTGGGGCCAACGTCCTGACTTTC. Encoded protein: CASSRQTGSGANVLTF.